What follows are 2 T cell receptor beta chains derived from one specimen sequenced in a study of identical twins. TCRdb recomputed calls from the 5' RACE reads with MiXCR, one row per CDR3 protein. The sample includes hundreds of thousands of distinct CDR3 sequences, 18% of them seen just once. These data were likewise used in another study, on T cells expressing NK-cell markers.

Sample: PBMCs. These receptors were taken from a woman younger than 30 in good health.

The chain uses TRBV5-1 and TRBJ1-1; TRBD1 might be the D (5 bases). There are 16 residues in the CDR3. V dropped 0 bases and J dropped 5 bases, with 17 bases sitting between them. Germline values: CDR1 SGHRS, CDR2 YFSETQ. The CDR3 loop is CASSLGAGGGVTEAFF. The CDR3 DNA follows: TGCGCCAGCAGCTTGGGCGCCGGGGGAGGTGTAACTGAAGCTTTCTTT.

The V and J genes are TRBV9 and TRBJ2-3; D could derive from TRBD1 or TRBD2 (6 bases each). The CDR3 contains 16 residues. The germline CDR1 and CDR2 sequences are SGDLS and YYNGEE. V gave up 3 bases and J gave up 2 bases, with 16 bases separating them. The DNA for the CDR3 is TGTGCCAGCAGCGCCGAGGTGCGGGACATCACAGATACGCAGTATTTT. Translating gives CASSAEVRDITDTQYF.